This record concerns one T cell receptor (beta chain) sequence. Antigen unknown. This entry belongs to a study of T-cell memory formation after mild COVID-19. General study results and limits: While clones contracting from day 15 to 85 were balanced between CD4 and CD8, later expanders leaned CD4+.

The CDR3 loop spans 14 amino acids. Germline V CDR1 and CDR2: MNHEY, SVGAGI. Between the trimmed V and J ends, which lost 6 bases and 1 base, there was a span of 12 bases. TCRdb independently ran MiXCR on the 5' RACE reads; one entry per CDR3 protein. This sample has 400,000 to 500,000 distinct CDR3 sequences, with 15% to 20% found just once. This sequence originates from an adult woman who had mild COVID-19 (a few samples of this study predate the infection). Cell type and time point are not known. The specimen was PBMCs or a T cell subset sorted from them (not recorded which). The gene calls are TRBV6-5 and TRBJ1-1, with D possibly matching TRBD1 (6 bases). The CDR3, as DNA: TGTGCCAGCAGGCCCGGGACAAAGAACACTGAAGCTTTCTTT. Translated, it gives CASRPGTKNTEAFF.